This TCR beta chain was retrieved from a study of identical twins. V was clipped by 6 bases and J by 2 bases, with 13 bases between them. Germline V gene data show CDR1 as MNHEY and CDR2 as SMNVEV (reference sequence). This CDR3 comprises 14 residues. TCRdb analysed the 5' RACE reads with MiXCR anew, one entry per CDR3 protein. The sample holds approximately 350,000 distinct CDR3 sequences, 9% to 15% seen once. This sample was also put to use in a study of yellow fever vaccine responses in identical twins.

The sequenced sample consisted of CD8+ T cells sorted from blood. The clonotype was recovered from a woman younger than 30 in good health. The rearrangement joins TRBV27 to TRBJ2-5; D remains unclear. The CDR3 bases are TGTGCCAGCAGGGACCTGGGGTCACAAGAGACCCAGTACTTC. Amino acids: CASRDLGSQETQYF.